The 3 T cell receptor beta chains in this list originate from one sample, sequenced in a study of shared clonotypes between healthy human individuals. Clones were read by immunoSEQ multiplex PCR, and TCRdb kept only the in-frame ones, dropping some. The repertoire holds 2 million or so clones, with around 96% as singletons. CD45RO negativity and positive selection for CCR7 defined naive CD8 cells, a population that excluded terminally differentiated effector memory CD45RA+ cells. Sequencing used naive CD8+ T cells sorted from blood. These receptors came from a man younger than 35 in good health.

A few counts support this clone. Other DNA sequences in this specimen translate into the identical CDR3. V and J are TRBV30 and TRBJ1-6; D may be TRBD1 (5 bases). The V gene lost 3 bases and the J gene lost 0 bases, with 9 bases spanning the gap. This CDR3 is 15 amino acids long. Looked up from germline, CDR1 is GTSNPN and CDR2 is SVGIG (reference sequence). The CDR3 reads CAWRPGGSYNSPLHF. In DNA form, the CDR3 reads TGTGCCTGGAGACCGGGGGGCTCCTATAATTCACCCCTCCACTTT.

This clone has only one observation. This CDR3 is also generated by other DNA sequences in the sample. The chain recombines TRBV9 with TRBJ2-7, with TRBD2 as a possible D gene (5 bases). Germline CDR1 SGDLS, CDR2 YYNGEE. With 0 bases removed from V and 3 bases from J, the gap between germline ends came to 10 bases. There are 14 residues in the CDR3. The CDR3 loop is CASSVGGSLYEQYF. DNA for the CDR3: TGTGCCAGCAGCGTAGGAGGGTCCCTCTACGAGCAGTACTTC.

The V and J genes are TRBV5-8 and TRBJ1-1; 7 bases match TRBD1. J lost 4 bases, V lost 5 bases, and 11 bases had no gene match. Per the germline V gene, CDR1 is SGHTS and CDR2 is YDEGEE. This CDR3 is built from 15 residues. This chain's CDR3 is CASRDRQQASTEAFF. Written as DNA, the CDR3 is TGTGCCAGCAGGGACAGGCAGCAAGCGAGCACTGAAGCTTTCTTT.